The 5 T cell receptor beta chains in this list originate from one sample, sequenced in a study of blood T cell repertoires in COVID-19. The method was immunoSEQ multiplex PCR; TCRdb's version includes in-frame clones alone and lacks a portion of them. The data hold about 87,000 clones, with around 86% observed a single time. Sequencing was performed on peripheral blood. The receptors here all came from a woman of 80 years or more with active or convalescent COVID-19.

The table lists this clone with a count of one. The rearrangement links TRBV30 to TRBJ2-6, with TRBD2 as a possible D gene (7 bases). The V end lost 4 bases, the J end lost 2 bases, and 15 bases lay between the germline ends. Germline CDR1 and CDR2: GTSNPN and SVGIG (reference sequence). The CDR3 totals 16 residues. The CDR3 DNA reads TGTGCCTGGAATCCGGGGGGCTTTGCTGGGGCCAACGTCCTGACTTTC. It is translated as CAWNPGGFAGANVLTF.

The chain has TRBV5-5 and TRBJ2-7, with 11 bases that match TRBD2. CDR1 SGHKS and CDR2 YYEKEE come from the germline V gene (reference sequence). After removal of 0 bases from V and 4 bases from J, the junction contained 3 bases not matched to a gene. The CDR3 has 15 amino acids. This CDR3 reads CASSLVVAGGYEQYF. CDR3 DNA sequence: TGTGCCAGCAGCTTGGTGGTAGCGGGAGGGTACGAGCAGTACTTC.

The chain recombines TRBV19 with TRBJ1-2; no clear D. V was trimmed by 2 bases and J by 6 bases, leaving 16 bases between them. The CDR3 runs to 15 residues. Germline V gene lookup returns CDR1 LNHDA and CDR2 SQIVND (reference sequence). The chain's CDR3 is CASSIWFSSSDGYTF. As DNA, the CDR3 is TGTGCCAGTAGTATATGGTTCAGCTCCAGCGATGGCTACACCTTC.

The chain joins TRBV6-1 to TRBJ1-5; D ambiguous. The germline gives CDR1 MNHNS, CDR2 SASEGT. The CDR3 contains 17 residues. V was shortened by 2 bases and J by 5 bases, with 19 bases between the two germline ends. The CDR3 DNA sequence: TGTGCCAGCAGTGAAACCGTGGGCCCTTGGGCGTATCAGCCCCAGCATTTT. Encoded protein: CASSETVGPWAYQPQHF.

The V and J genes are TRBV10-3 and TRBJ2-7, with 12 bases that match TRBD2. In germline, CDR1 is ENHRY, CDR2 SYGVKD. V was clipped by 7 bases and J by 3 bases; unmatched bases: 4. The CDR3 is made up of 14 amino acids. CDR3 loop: CAIKTSGGSYEQYF. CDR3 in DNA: TGTGCCATCAAGACTAGCGGGGGTAGCTACGAGCAGTACTTC.